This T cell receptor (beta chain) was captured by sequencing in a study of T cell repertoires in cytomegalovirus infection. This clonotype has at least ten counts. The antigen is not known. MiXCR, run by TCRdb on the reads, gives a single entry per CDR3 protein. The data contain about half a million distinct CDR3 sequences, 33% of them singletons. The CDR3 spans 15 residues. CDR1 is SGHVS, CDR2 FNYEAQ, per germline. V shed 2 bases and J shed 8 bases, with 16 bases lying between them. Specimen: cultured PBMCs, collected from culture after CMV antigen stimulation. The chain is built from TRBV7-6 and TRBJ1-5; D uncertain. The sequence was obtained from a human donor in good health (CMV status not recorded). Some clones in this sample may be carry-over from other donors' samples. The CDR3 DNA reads TGTGCCAGCAGCTTAAGTAACAGCGGCGCAGAGCCCCAGCATTTT. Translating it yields CASSLSNSGAEPQHF.